Listed below are T cell receptor beta chains from one sample, sequenced in a study of blood T cell repertoires in COVID-19. Sequenced by immunoSEQ multiplex PCR; TCRdb stores in-frame clones only, minus some. The sample has roughly 320,000 clones, just over 85% seen once; the top ten hold approximately 4.1%. The sample taken for sequencing was PBMCs or T cells enriched from blood (not recorded which). The receptor set was obtained from a man aged 25 to 40 who had recovered from COVID-19. CDR3s include the opening cysteine and the closing phenylalanine or tryptophan. D genes are given only for firm matches. Where a row states a size, it is once, few, many or the class of an expanded clone; other rows omit it.

j_call	clone_size	cdr3_length	v_call	d_call	cdr3_aa	cdr3_nt
TRBJ1-1	-	15	TRBV7-2	TRBD1	CASSYIAGGRTEAFF	TGTGCCAGCAGCTACATCGCAGGGGGCCGGACTGAAGCTTTCTTT
TRBJ1-1	-	13	TRBV11-2	-	CASSPGGSTEAFF	TGTGCCAGCAGCCCGGGGGGGTCCACTGAAGCTTTCTTT
TRBJ2-3	-	15	TRBV10-1	-	CASSDGPPYGDTQYF	TGCGCCAGCAGTGATGGGCCACCTTACGGAGATACGCAGTATTTT
TRBJ1-2	once	14	TRBV19	-	CASSIAGGNYGYTF	TGTGCCAGTAGTATCGCCGGGGGGAACTATGGCTACACCTTC
TRBJ2-1	-	15	TRBV6-5	-	CASSYRPGANNEQFF	TGTGCCAGCAGTTACAGACCAGGGGCGAACAATGAGCAGTTCTTC
TRBJ2-7	-	17	TRBV5-1	-	CASSWGVGTQLSYEQYF	TGCGCCAGCAGCTGGGGTGTGGGGACACAGCTATCCTACGAGCAGTACTTC
TRBJ2-1	-	15	TRBV28	-	CASRVAAVPHNEQFF	TGTGCCAGCAGGGTGGCTGCCGTCCCGCACAATGAGCAGTTCTTC
TRBJ1-1	once	13	TRBV5-5	-	CASSDIQNTEAFF	TGTGCCAGCAGCGACATCCAGAACACTGAAGCTTTCTTT
TRBJ1-6	-	15	TRBV9	-	CASSVQDSSNSPLHF	TGTGCCAGCAGCGTACAGGACAGTAGTAATTCACCCCTCCACTTT
TRBJ2-7	once	11	TRBV29-1	-	CSVFAPGEQYF	TGCAGCGTATTCGCCCCGGGCGAGCAGTACTTC
TRBJ2-3	once	15	TRBV6-5	-	CASRGGLTYIDTQYF	TGTGCCAGCAGGGGGGGACTTACGTACATCGATACGCAGTATTTT
TRBJ2-7	-	16	TRBV4-2	-	CASSLGGQGRPYEQYF	TGTGCCAGCAGCCTGGGGGGTCAAGGGAGACCATACGAGCAGTACTTC
TRBJ2-1	-	16	TRBV4-1	TRBD2	CASSQAASGGYVEQFF	TGCGCCAGCAGCCAAGCGGCTAGCGGGGGGTATGTCGAGCAGTTCTTC
TRBJ1-5	-	14	TRBV7-9	-	CASSSPGGNQPQHF	TGTGCCAGCAGCTCCCCAGGGGGCAATCAGCCCCAGCATTTT
TRBJ1-6	-	12	TRBV27	-	CASSFLNSPLHF	TGTGCCAGCAGTTTCCTAAATTCACCCCTCCACTTT
TRBJ2-7	-	15	TRBV5-1	-	CASSLTRVKTYEQYF	TGCGCCAGCAGCTTGACCAGGGTGAAAACCTACGAGCAGTACTTC
TRBJ1-4	-	13	TRBV24-1	-	CATSDSSNEKLFF	TGTGCCACCAGTGATTCGAGCAATGAAAAACTGTTTTTT
TRBJ2-5	-	13	TRBV18	-	CASSPIQPGTQYF	TGTGCCAGCTCACCGATCCAACCGGGGACCCAGTACTTC
TRBJ2-5	-	12	TRBV11-2	-	CASSLGGPTQYF	TGTGCCAGCAGCCTCGGGGGGCCGACCCAGTACTTC
TRBJ1-1	-	15	TRBV4-1	-	CASSLKRGGYTEAFF	TGCGCCAGCAGCCTCAAACGGGGAGGGTACACTGAAGCTTTCTTT
TRBJ1-4	-	12	TRBV6-5	TRBD1	CASSSDRARLFF	TGTGCCAGCAGTTCGGACAGGGCCAGACTGTTTTTT
TRBJ2-1	-	16	TRBV3-1/TRBV3-2	TRBD1	CASSHLGDRDPSEQFF	TGTGCCAGCAGCCACCTGGGGGACAGGGACCCTAGTGAGCAGTTCTTC
TRBJ2-7	few	12	TRBV7-9	-	CASSFSGHEQYF	TGTGCCAGCAGCTTTAGCGGCCACGAGCAGTACTTC
TRBJ2-3	-	12	TRBV7-2	-	CASSLEGLTQYF	TGTGCCAGCAGCTTAGAGGGACTCACGCAGTATTTT
TRBJ2-1	-	15	TRBV6-5	-	CASSYLDSAYNEQFF	TGTGCCAGCAGTTACCTCGACAGTGCCTACAATGAGCAGTTCTTC
TRBJ2-7	-	13	TRBV30	-	CAWRATVPYEQYF	TGTGCCTGGAGGGCCACCGTACCTTACGAGCAGTACTTC
TRBJ1-4	-	15	TRBV24-1	-	CATSVGRGTNEKLFF	TGTGCCACCAGTGTTGGCAGGGGAACTAATGAAAAACTGTTTTTT
TRBJ1-5	-	17	TRBV7-4	TRBD1	CASSGSLDRGYYQPQHF	TGTGCCAGCAGCGGGAGCTTGGACAGGGGATATTATCAGCCCCAGCATTTT